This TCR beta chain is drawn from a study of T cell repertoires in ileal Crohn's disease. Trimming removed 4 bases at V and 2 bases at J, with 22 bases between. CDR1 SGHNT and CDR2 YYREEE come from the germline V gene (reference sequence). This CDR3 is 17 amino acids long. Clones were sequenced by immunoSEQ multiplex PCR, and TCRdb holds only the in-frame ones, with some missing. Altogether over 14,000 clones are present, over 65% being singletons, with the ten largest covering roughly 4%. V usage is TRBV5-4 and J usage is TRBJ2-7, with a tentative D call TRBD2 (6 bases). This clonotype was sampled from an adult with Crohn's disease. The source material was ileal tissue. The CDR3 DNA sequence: TGTGCCAGCAGCCTGGCTTCCTCTTCACTAGCAGCCTACGAGCAGTACTTC. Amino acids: CASSLASSSLAAYEQYF.